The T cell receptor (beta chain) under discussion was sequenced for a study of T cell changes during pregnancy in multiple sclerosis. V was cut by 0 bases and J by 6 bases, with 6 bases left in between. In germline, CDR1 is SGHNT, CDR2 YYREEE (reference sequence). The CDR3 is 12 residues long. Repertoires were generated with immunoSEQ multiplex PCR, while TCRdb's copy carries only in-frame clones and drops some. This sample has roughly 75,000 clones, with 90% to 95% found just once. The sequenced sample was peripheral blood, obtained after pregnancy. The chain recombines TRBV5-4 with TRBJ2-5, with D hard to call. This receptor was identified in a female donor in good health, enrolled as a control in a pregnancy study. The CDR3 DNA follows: TGTGCCAGCAGCTTGGGGTGGCAGACCCAGTACTTC. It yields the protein CASSLGWQTQYF.